A selection of T cell receptor beta chains follows, all from one sample in a study of control samples from healthy donors and cancer patients. The table came from immunoSEQ multiplex PCR; TCRdb's copy has only in-frame clones and leaves some out. The sample records 150,000 to 200,000 clones, about 93% being singletons. The sequenced sample consisted of blood. The receptors originated from a man younger than 35 in good health. CDR3s include the opening cysteine and the closing phenylalanine or tryptophan. Fields, in order: V gene, J gene, D gene, clone size, CDR3 protein, CDR3 DNA. The D gene is left open where the match is weak. Size tells how often a clone was seen (once, few, many) or the class of an expanded clone, and some rows leave it out.

TRBV28	TRBJ1-1	TRBD1	NA	CASSLRGGAFF	TGTGCCAGCAGTCTCAGGGGGGGAGCTTTCTTT
TRBV10-2	TRBJ2-2	TRBD1	NA	CASSRFGTANTGELFF	TGCGCCAGCAGCCGGTTTGGGACAGCGAACACCGGGGAGCTGTTTTTT
TRBV19	TRBJ2-2	NA	NA	CASSIHTGELFF	TGTGCCAGTAGTATTCACACCGGGGAGCTGTTTTTT
TRBV28	TRBJ1-3	NA	NA	CASSSASWGARNTIYF	TGTGCCAGCAGCTCGGCGTCCTGGGGGGCAAGAAACACCATATATTTT
TRBV3-1/TRBV3-2	TRBJ2-1	NA	NA	CASSQEGSLFSSYNEQFF	TGTGCCAGCAGCCAAGAAGGGAGCCTGTTCAGCTCCTACAATGAGCAGTTCTTC
TRBV11-3	TRBJ2-3	NA	NA	CASSKGGLSTDTQYF	TGTGCCAGCTCGAAGGGGGGGCTTAGCACAGATACGCAGTATTTT
TRBV5-1	TRBJ2-7	NA	NA	CASSLGLDRAYEQYF	TGCGCCAGCAGCTTGGGTCTGGACCGAGCCTACGAGCAGTACTTC
TRBV7-8	TRBJ1-1	NA	NA	CASRDSIMLMNTEAFF	TGTGCCAGCAGAGACAGTATTATGCTCATGAACACTGAAGCTTTCTTT
TRBV30	TRBJ1-5	NA	NA	CAWSVGFNQPQHF	TGTGCCTGGAGTGTAGGGTTCAATCAGCCCCAGCATTTT
TRBV6-6	TRBJ2-1	NA	NA	CASSYGSSGNEQFF	TGTGCCAGCAGTTATGGCTCCTCAGGGAATGAGCAGTTCTTC
TRBV6-1	TRBJ1-5	NA	NA	CASSEMGQDQPQHF	TGTGCCAGCAGTGAAATGGGGCAGGATCAGCCCCAGCATTTT
TRBV28	TRBJ2-3	NA	NA	CASSNKGGGYTDTQYF	TGTGCCAGCAGCAATAAAGGGGGGGGTTACACAGATACGCAGTATTTT
TRBV28	TRBJ1-6	NA	NA	CASSTRRQGNSPLHF	TGTGCCAGCAGTACTCGCCGTCAGGGCAATTCACCCCTCCACTTT
TRBV7-9	TRBJ1-1	NA	once	CASSLARGGETEAFF	TGTGCCAGCAGCTTAGCGCGGGGAGGGGAGACTGAAGCTTTCTTT
TRBV6-5	TRBJ1-4	NA	NA	CASSLRATNEKLFF	TGTGCCAGCAGTCTGCGCGCAACTAATGAAAAACTGTTTTTT
TRBV10-3	TRBJ1-3	NA	NA	CAISESPDRNSGNTIYF	TGTGCCATCAGTGAGTCCCCGGACAGAAACTCTGGAAACACCATATATTTT
TRBV15	TRBJ1-2	NA	NA	CATSIGTTGDNYGYTF	TGTGCCACCAGCATCGGAACAACAGGAGATAACTATGGCTACACCTTC
TRBV30	TRBJ2-1	NA	NA	CAWRTKTEQFF	TGTGCCTGGAGGACTAAGACTGAGCAGTTCTTC
TRBV9	TRBJ1-2	NA	NA	CASSNFYGYTF	TGTGCCAGCAGCAACTTCTATGGCTACACCTTC
TRBV24-1	TRBJ2-2	NA	NA	CATAENTGELFF	TGTGCCACGGCTGAGAACACCGGGGAGCTGTTTTTT
TRBV5-5	TRBJ2-3	NA	NA	CASSSSWGAGDTQYF	TGTGCCAGCAGCTCCTCCTGGGGTGCCGGAGATACGCAGTATTTT
TRBV15	TRBJ2-1	NA	NA	CATSRDSGVVSYNEQFF	TGTGCCACCAGCAGAGATTCGGGGGTGGTGTCCTACAATGAGCAGTTCTTC
TRBV2	TRBJ2-7	NA	few	CASSVGRGPSYEQYF	TGTGCCAGCAGTGTCGGGCGGGGGCCGTCCTACGAGCAGTACTTC
TRBV19	TRBJ1-2	NA	NA	CASSVQGKGTRGYTF	TGTGCCAGTAGTGTACAGGGTAAGGGGACGAGAGGCTACACCTTC